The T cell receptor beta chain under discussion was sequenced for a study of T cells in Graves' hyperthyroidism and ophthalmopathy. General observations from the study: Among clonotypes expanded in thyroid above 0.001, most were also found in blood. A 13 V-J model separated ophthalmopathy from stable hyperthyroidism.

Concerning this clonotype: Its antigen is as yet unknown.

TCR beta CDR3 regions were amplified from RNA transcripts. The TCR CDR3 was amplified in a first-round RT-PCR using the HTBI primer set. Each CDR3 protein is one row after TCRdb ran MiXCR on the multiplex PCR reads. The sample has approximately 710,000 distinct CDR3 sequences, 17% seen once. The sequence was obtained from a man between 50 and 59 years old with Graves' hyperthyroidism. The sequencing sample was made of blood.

The CDR3 nucleotides are TGTGCCAGCAGTCCGGACCTGGGGGGCTACACCTTC. This codes for CASSPDLGGYTF. The chain combines TRBV6-1 with TRBJ1-2; no reliable D call. V gave up 5 bases and J gave up 8 bases, with 12 bases separating them. Germline values: CDR1 MNHNS, CDR2 SASEGT. The CDR3 is 12 residues long.